This is a list of T cell receptor beta chains from one sample in a study of blood T cell repertoires in COVID-19. TCRdb's table, derived via immunoSEQ multiplex PCR, lists solely in-frame clones and lacks some. The repertoire consists of under 200,000 clones, with roughly 81% occurring once and the leading ten covering roughly 4.5%. The sequenced material came from peripheral blood. These receptors were taken from a woman aged 80 or over with acute or convalescent COVID-19. Both conserved end residues are part of each CDR3. Fields, in order: CDR3 DNA, CDR3 protein, V gene, D gene, J gene, clone size, CDR3 length. D genes are given only for firm matches. Rows may omit the clone size; those that give it use once, few, many or a size class.

CDR3nt: TGCGCCAGCAGCTTGGTGCCTAGCGGGTCTTACAATGAGCAGTTCTTC
CDR3aa: CASSLVPSGSYNEQFF
v_gene: TRBV5-1
d_gene: TRBD2
j_gene: TRBJ2-1
abundance: .
len: 16

CDR3nt: TGTGCCACTTCGACGGGGAACACTGAAGCTTTCTTT
CDR3aa: CATSTGNTEAFF
v_gene: TRBV6-5
d_gene: .
j_gene: TRBJ1-1
abundance: .
len: 12

CDR3nt: TGTGCCAGCAGTCCGGACACTGGTGAAGCTTTCTTT
CDR3aa: CASSPDTGEAFF
v_gene: TRBV6-2/TRBV6-3
d_gene: .
j_gene: TRBJ1-1
abundance: .
len: 12

CDR3nt: TGTGCCAGCAGTTCCCCCGGACGGGGGGGTTTGACTGAAGCTTTCTTT
CDR3aa: CASSSPGRGGLTEAFF
v_gene: TRBV28
d_gene: .
j_gene: TRBJ1-1
abundance: .
len: 16

CDR3nt: TGTGCCAGCAGCCAGGGGGTAGGCAACTCACCCCTCCACTTT
CDR3aa: CASSQGVGNSPLHF
v_gene: TRBV7-9
d_gene: TRBD1
j_gene: TRBJ1-6
abundance: .
len: 14

CDR3nt: TGTGCCTGGAGGGCCCGACAGATTGAATACACTGAAGCTTTCTTT
CDR3aa: CAWRARQIEYTEAFF
v_gene: TRBV30
d_gene: .
j_gene: TRBJ1-1
abundance: .
len: 15

CDR3nt: TGTGCCAGCTCCGACGGGATTGGGACAGGGACTTCTAACTATGGCTACACCTTC
CDR3aa: CASSDGIGTGTSNYGYTF
v_gene: TRBV18
d_gene: TRBD1
j_gene: TRBJ1-2
abundance: once
len: 18

CDR3nt: TGTGCCACCAGCAGACCAGGGATGGCTCAGCCCCAGCATTTT
CDR3aa: CATSRPGMAQPQHF
v_gene: TRBV15
d_gene: .
j_gene: TRBJ1-5
abundance: once
len: 14

CDR3nt: TGTGCCAGCAGCTCCGGAGGGGAGCAGTACTTC
CDR3aa: CASSSGGEQYF
v_gene: TRBV9
d_gene: .
j_gene: TRBJ2-7
abundance: many
len: 11

CDR3nt: TGTGCCAGCAGTTTATCGGCAGGGGGCAATGAGCAGTTCTTC
CDR3aa: CASSLSAGGNEQFF
v_gene: TRBV27
d_gene: TRBD1
j_gene: TRBJ2-1
abundance: medium-sized
len: 14

CDR3nt: TGCGCCAGCAGCTTGGAAGTGGGGGCTGGCAATTCACCCCTCCACTTT
CDR3aa: CASSLEVGAGNSPLHF
v_gene: TRBV5-1
d_gene: .
j_gene: TRBJ1-6
abundance: .
len: 16

CDR3nt: TGCGCCAGCAGCTTGGATCCTGATCAGCCCCAGCATTTT
CDR3aa: CASSLDPDQPQHF
v_gene: TRBV5-1
d_gene: .
j_gene: TRBJ1-5
abundance: .
len: 13

CDR3nt: TGTGCCAGCGACGGGGGGCTGGGTACCGGGGAGCTGTTTTTT
CDR3aa: CASDGGLGTGELFF
v_gene: TRBV25-1
d_gene: .
j_gene: TRBJ2-2
abundance: .
len: 14

CDR3nt: TGCAGCGCCCAGGAGGGACTAGCGGCATACAATGAGCAGTTCTTC
CDR3aa: CSAQEGLAAYNEQFF
v_gene: TRBV29-1
d_gene: TRBD2
j_gene: TRBJ2-1
abundance: .
len: 15

CDR3nt: TGCGCCAGCAGCGCAGGTGACCGGGACAGGGGTCGTGGCTACACCTTC
CDR3aa: CASSAGDRDRGRGYTF
v_gene: TRBV5-1
d_gene: TRBD1
j_gene: TRBJ1-2
abundance: .
len: 16

CDR3nt: TGTGCCAGCAGGGAGACAGGGATCGGGGAGCTGTTTTTT
CDR3aa: CASRETGIGELFF
v_gene: TRBV6-6
d_gene: TRBD1
j_gene: TRBJ2-2
abundance: .
len: 13

CDR3nt: TGCGCCAGCAGCTTGGTGGACAGGGAGGGGGATGGCTACACCTTC
CDR3aa: CASSLVDREGDGYTF
v_gene: TRBV5-1
d_gene: TRBD1
j_gene: TRBJ1-2
abundance: .
len: 15

CDR3nt: TGTGCCAGCAGCTTACCGGGACAGGGGTTACCCTACGAGCAGTACTTC
CDR3aa: CASSLPGQGLPYEQYF
v_gene: TRBV7-3
d_gene: TRBD1
j_gene: TRBJ2-7
abundance: .
len: 16

CDR3nt: TGTGCCAGCAGGAGGGACTTTTTGACCGGGGAGCTGTTTTTT
CDR3aa: CASRRDFLTGELFF
v_gene: TRBV6-5
d_gene: .
j_gene: TRBJ2-2
abundance: .
len: 14

CDR3nt: TGTGCCAGCAGTTACGGCGGGACAACTAATGAAAAACTGTTTTTT
CDR3aa: CASSYGGTTNEKLFF
v_gene: TRBV6-2/TRBV6-3
d_gene: .
j_gene: TRBJ1-4
abundance: .
len: 15

CDR3nt: TGTGCCACCAGTGATACAGGGGCCGCCCAGCTGAACTATGGCTACACCTTC
CDR3aa: CATSDTGAAQLNYGYTF
v_gene: TRBV24-1
d_gene: TRBD1
j_gene: TRBJ1-2
abundance: .
len: 17

CDR3nt: TGTGCCAGCAGCTTAACTATGTCTAGCGCGAGCACAGATACGCAGTATTTT
CDR3aa: CASSLTMSSASTDTQYF
v_gene: TRBV7-3
d_gene: .
j_gene: TRBJ2-3
abundance: .
len: 17

CDR3nt: TGTGCCAGCAGATTCTTGGCGGGAATCTCCTACGAGCAGTACTTC
CDR3aa: CASRFLAGISYEQYF
v_gene: TRBV2
d_gene: .
j_gene: TRBJ2-7
abundance: .
len: 15

CDR3nt: TGTGCCAGCAGTGAAGGGCAGGCGAATAATGAAAAACTGTTTTTT
CDR3aa: CASSEGQANNEKLFF
v_gene: TRBV2
d_gene: .
j_gene: TRBJ1-4
abundance: .
len: 15

CDR3nt: TGCGCCAGCAGCTTGCCTGGGACTAGCTCCTACGAGCAGTACTTC
CDR3aa: CASSLPGTSSYEQYF
v_gene: TRBV5-1
d_gene: TRBD2
j_gene: TRBJ2-7
abundance: .
len: 15

CDR3nt: TGCAGTGCTAGTGTTCCCGGCGGGAGAAGGAACAATGAGCAGTTCTTC
CDR3aa: CSASVPGGRRNNEQFF
v_gene: TRBV20-1
d_gene: TRBD2
j_gene: TRBJ2-1
abundance: .
len: 16

CDR3nt: TGTGCCAGCTCACCACTTCAGGGGGCTGGCGCTGAAGCTTTCTTT
CDR3aa: CASSPLQGAGAEAFF
v_gene: TRBV18
d_gene: TRBD1
j_gene: TRBJ1-1
abundance: once
len: 15

CDR3nt: TGTGCCAGCAGCTTAGGGTCTAGGCTGATGTACTTC
CDR3aa: CASSLGSRLMYF
v_gene: TRBV7-9
d_gene: .
j_gene: TRBJ2-4
abundance: .
len: 12

CDR3nt: TGTGCCAGCAGCATGGGGCCCCAAAGTGAAAAACTGTTTTTT
CDR3aa: CASSMGPQSEKLFF
v_gene: TRBV3-1/TRBV3-2
d_gene: .
j_gene: TRBJ1-4
abundance: .
len: 14

CDR3nt: TGTGCCAGCAGGTCCGGGACTAGCGGGAGCTCCTACGAGCAGTACTTC
CDR3aa: CASRSGTSGSSYEQYF
v_gene: TRBV5-4
d_gene: TRBD2
j_gene: TRBJ2-7
abundance: .
len: 16

CDR3nt: TGTGCCAGCAGCCTATCGACAGACACAGATACGCAGTATTTT
CDR3aa: CASSLSTDTDTQYF
v_gene: TRBV7-2
d_gene: .
j_gene: TRBJ2-3
abundance: .
len: 14

CDR3nt: TGTGCCAGCAACGTCCAGGGTTGGGGCAATCAGCCCCAGCATTTT
CDR3aa: CASNVQGWGNQPQHF
v_gene: TRBV21-1
d_gene: .
j_gene: TRBJ1-5
abundance: .
len: 15

CDR3nt: TGTGCCAGCAGCCAGTACGGGACAGGGGACCGGGGGGCTAATGAAAAACTGTTTTTT
CDR3aa: CASSQYGTGDRGANEKLFF
v_gene: TRBV7-2
d_gene: TRBD1
j_gene: TRBJ1-4
abundance: .
len: 19

CDR3nt: TGTGCCAGCAGCTCGATTTTGGGGGCCCAAGAGACCCAGTACTTC
CDR3aa: CASSSILGAQETQYF
v_gene: TRBV2
d_gene: .
j_gene: TRBJ2-5
abundance: .
len: 15

CDR3nt: TGTGCCAGCAGTGAACTCGGACAGGGAAAGAATAATTCACCCCTCCACTTT
CDR3aa: CASSELGQGKNNSPLHF
v_gene: TRBV25-1
d_gene: TRBD1
j_gene: TRBJ1-6
abundance: .
len: 17

CDR3nt: TGTGCCAGCAGCCCCAGGATGGGTCCAGATACGCAGTATTTT
CDR3aa: CASSPRMGPDTQYF
v_gene: TRBV2
d_gene: .
j_gene: TRBJ2-3
abundance: once
len: 14

CDR3nt: TGTGCCGTAGGACAGGGAAGTTTATCAGATACGCAGTATTTT
CDR3aa: CAVGQGSLSDTQYF
v_gene: TRBV6-1
d_gene: TRBD1
j_gene: TRBJ2-3
abundance: .
len: 14

CDR3nt: TGTGCCAGCAGTGTCTCACAGGATAGCAATCAGCCCCAGCATTTT
CDR3aa: CASSVSQDSNQPQHF
v_gene: TRBV25-1
d_gene: .
j_gene: TRBJ1-5
abundance: many
len: 15

CDR3nt: TGTGCCAGTACTAGGACTCGCCGATCGTGGGGCTACACCTTC
CDR3aa: CASTRTRRSWGYTF
v_gene: TRBV19
d_gene: .
j_gene: TRBJ1-2
abundance: .
len: 14

CDR3nt: TGTGCCTGGAGTGTCGGACAGACTTACATTGTGAACACTGAAGCTTTCTTT
CDR3aa: CAWSVGQTYIVNTEAFF
v_gene: TRBV30
d_gene: .
j_gene: TRBJ1-1
abundance: .
len: 17

CDR3nt: TGTGCCAGCAGCTTGGAATTACAGGGGGCGGTGCAGTACTTC
CDR3aa: CASSLELQGAVQYF
v_gene: TRBV5-4
d_gene: TRBD1
j_gene: TRBJ2-5
abundance: .
len: 14

CDR3nt: TGTGCCAGCAGTCCCTACTCAACTAGCTTGCTCTTC
CDR3aa: CASSPYSTSLLF
v_gene: TRBV27
d_gene: .
j_gene: TRBJ2-1
abundance: once
len: 12

CDR3nt: TGCGCCAGCAGTCAATCCGAGGAGGCAGGGGTGTTCACTGAAGCTTTCTTT
CDR3aa: CASSQSEEAGVFTEAFF
v_gene: TRBV23-1
d_gene: .
j_gene: TRBJ1-1
abundance: once
len: 17

CDR3nt: TGCAGCGTTCGTTTATTAGCACAAATGAACACTGAAGCTTTCTTT
CDR3aa: CSVRLLAQMNTEAFF
v_gene: TRBV29-1
d_gene: .
j_gene: TRBJ1-1
abundance: .
len: 15

CDR3nt: TGTGCCAGCAGCTTCAAAGGAAACACCATATATTTT
CDR3aa: CASSFKGNTIYF
v_gene: TRBV7-9
d_gene: .
j_gene: TRBJ1-3
abundance: few
len: 12

CDR3nt: TGTGCCAGCAGCCCCCGGACAGGGAATGGAAACACCATATATTTT
CDR3aa: CASSPRTGNGNTIYF
v_gene: TRBV7-2
d_gene: TRBD1
j_gene: TRBJ1-3
abundance: .
len: 15

CDR3nt: TGTGCCAGCAGCGTAGACAGCCACAATGAGCAGTTCTTC
CDR3aa: CASSVDSHNEQFF
v_gene: TRBV9
d_gene: .
j_gene: TRBJ2-1
abundance: .
len: 13